The 25 T cell receptor beta chains below come from one sample, sequenced in a study of blood T cell repertoires in COVID-19. Profiled with immunoSEQ multiplex PCR; TCRdb holds only in-frame clones, not every one. The table records roughly 190,000 clones, 83% of them present only once. Material for sequencing was peripheral blood. The receptor set was obtained from a man over 45 with active or convalescent COVID-19.

The chain's CDR3 is CASTPGREADTQYF. The CDR3 DNA follows: TGTGCCAGCACCCCCGGGAGGGAAGCAGATACGCAGTATTTT. The gene calls are TRBV7-9 and TRBJ2-3; 8 nucleotides match TRBD2. Per germline, CDR1 SEHNR and CDR2 FQNEAQ (reference sequence). The CDR3 consists of 14 residues. After removal of 7 bases from V and 4 bases from J, the junction contained 7 bases not matched to a gene.

The V gene is TRBV5-6, the J gene TRBJ1-1; 8 nucleotides agree with TRBD1. Per germline, CDR1 SGHDT and CDR2 YYEEEE. The CDR3 has 15 residues. With V trimmed by 4 bases and J by 1 base, 6 bases remained unmatched. The CDR3 loop reads CASSRPGTGNTEAFF. CDR3 DNA sequence: TGTGCCAGCAGCCGACCTGGGACAGGGAACACTGAAGCTTTCTTT.

The V gene is TRBV5-1, the J gene TRBJ2-7; D remains ambiguous. The CDR3 loop spans 14 amino acids. The germline V and J ends were trimmed by 0 bases and 2 bases, with 9 bases remaining between them. Germline CDR1 SGHRS, CDR2 YFSETQ. The CDR3 DNA reads TGCGCCAGCAGCTTGGGATGGGCTACCTACGAGCAGTACTTC. Its translation: CASSLGWATYEQYF.

V is TRBV5-4 and J is TRBJ1-2; perhaps TRBD1 as D (5 bases). The CDR3 loop spans 15 amino acids. Trimming removed 0 bases at V and 5 bases at J, with 14 bases between. Germline lookup yields CDR1 SGHNT and CDR2 YYREEE (reference sequence). CDR3 sequence (DNA): TGTGCCAGCAGCTTGGAATCAGGGCGTTGGTATGGCTACACCTTC. Translated, it gives CASSLESGRWYGYTF.

The gene calls are TRBV10-3 and TRBJ1-5; 8 bases are a match to TRBD1. The CDR3 extends over 16 amino acids. Germline V gene lookup returns CDR1 ENHRY and CDR2 SYGVKD. With V trimmed by 2 bases and J by 2 bases, 5 bases remained unmatched. DNA of the CDR3: TGTGCCATCAGTGAGGGCGACAGGGGACGCAATCAGCCCCAGCATTTT. This sequence encodes CAISEGDRGRNQPQHF.

This chain links TRBV28 with TRBJ1-5; 8 positions agree with TRBD1. After removal of 3 bases from V and 5 bases from J, the junction contained 6 bases not matched to a gene. CDR3 length: 15 residues. Germline V gene data show CDR1 as MDHEN and CDR2 as SYDVKM. This CDR3 reads CASSFPDRVYQPQHF. CDR3 sequence (DNA): TGTGCCAGCAGTTTTCCGGACAGGGTATATCAGCCCCAGCATTTT.

This chain links TRBV29-1 with TRBJ1-1; 7 nucleotides match TRBD1. Germline loops: CDR1 SQVTM, CDR2 ANQGSEA. This CDR3 comprises 13 residues. The CDR3 DNA follows: TGCGCCGAGATACAGGGGAGCAACACTGAAGCTTTCTTT. Translation gives CAEIQGSNTEAFF.

The chain has TRBV2 and TRBJ2-1; 13 bases are shared with TRBD2. V shed 7 bases and J 10 bases; nucleotides not matched to a gene: 10. The CDR3 spans 15 residues. Germline V gene lookup returns CDR1 SNHLY and CDR2 FYNNEI. The CDR3 spells CASNFGTSGIYEQFF. The DNA of the CDR3 is TGTGCCAGCAATTTTGGGACTAGCGGGATATACGAGCAGTTCTTC.

The chain is built from TRBV19 and TRBJ1-1, with 7 bases lining up with TRBD1. Trimming took 0 bases from V and 2 from J; bases not matched to a gene: 3. Germline V gene sequence: CDR1 LNHDA, CDR2 SQIVND (reference sequence). The CDR3 spans 15 residues. CDR3 nucleotides: TGTGCCAGTAGTATAGAGAGGGACAGAAACACTGAAGCTTTCTTT. Translated, it gives CASSIERDRNTEAFF.

The rearrangement links TRBV7-9 to TRBJ1-2; D perhaps matches TRBD1 (5 bases). V was clipped by 1 base and J by 8 bases, with 20 bases between them. Germline V lookup: CDR1 SEHNR, CDR2 FQNEAQ (reference sequence). This CDR3 has 16 residues. The CDR3 region is CASSLEAGSSTGGYTF. DNA for the CDR3: TGTGCCAGCAGCTTAGAAGCAGGGTCCTCCACCGGGGGCTACACCTTC.

The rearrangement uses TRBV6-1 and TRBJ1-5; D perhaps matches TRBD1 (5 bases). Germline CDR1 and CDR2: MNHNS and SASEGT. V was pared by 2 bases and J by 3 bases, with 8 bases between. CDR3 length: 14 amino acids. The CDR3 nucleotides are TGTGCCAGCAGTGAAAACAGGTTCAATCAGCCCCAGCATTTT. Translation gives CASSENRFNQPQHF.

This clone was counted many times. The chain is built from TRBV4-3 and TRBJ2-6; maybe TRBD1 (5 bases). The CDR3 covers 16 residues. Germline-derived CDR1 and CDR2 are LGHNA and YSLEER. V was cut by 0 bases and J by 0 bases, with 6 bases left in between. CDR3 nucleotide sequence: TGCGCCAGCAGCCAAGAAAGGGGCTCTGGGGCCAACGTCCTGACTTTC. It translates to CASSQERGSGANVLTF.

The chain is built from TRBV29-1 and TRBJ1-2, with a possible D match to TRBD1 (5 bases). The length of the CDR3 is 13 residues. Per the germline V gene, CDR1 is SQVTM and CDR2 is ANQGSEA. Trimming left V 2 bases short and J 8 bases short, with 15 bases between. Written as DNA, the CDR3 is TGCAGCGTTGAAAACGCAGGGCAAGGAGGCTACACCTTC. Its translation: CSVENAGQGGYTF.

V is TRBV24-1 and J is TRBJ2-3; possibly TRBD1 for D (6 bases). The CDR3 covers 16 residues. The V end was cut by 4 bases, the J end by 2 bases, with 15 bases between. In germline, CDR1 is KGHDR, CDR2 SFDVKD. CDR3 nucleotides: TGTGCCACCAGTGAATCGGGCAGGGGACCCACAGATACGCAGTATTTT. The encoded protein is CATSESGRGPTDTQYF.

This clone has only a few counts. This chain connects TRBV7-3 to TRBJ2-3; the match to TRBD1 covers 11 bases. Looked up from germline, CDR1 is SGHTA and CDR2 is FQGTGA. The CDR3 has 15 amino acids. Trimming removed 5 bases from V and 5 bases from J; junction bases left unmatched: 6. Here the CDR3 reads CASSGGQGARDTQYF. CDR3 nucleotide sequence: TGTGCCAGCAGCGGCGGACAGGGGGCGCGAGATACGCAGTATTTT.

The chain uses TRBV7-9 and TRBJ2-3; D uncertain. The CDR3 contains 13 residues. V lost 0 bases and J lost 6, with 7 bases in between. Germline V gene lookup returns CDR1 SEHNR and CDR2 FQNEAQ (reference sequence). This CDR3 reads CASSLATGDTQYF. The CDR3 DNA is TGTGCCAGCAGCTTAGCCACGGGTGATACGCAGTATTTT.

This clone was observed a few times. The genes are TRBV12-3 or TRBV12-4 and TRBJ2-1, with D maybe TRBD2 (5 bases). Trimming left V 2 bases short and J 13 bases short, with 9 bases between. CDR3 size: 11 residues. The CDR3 DNA reads as TGTGCCAGCAGTTTACGAGGGCCACAGTTCTTC. Protein sequence: CASSLRGPQFF.

The V gene is TRBV5-1, the J gene TRBJ1-2; the D gene is possibly TRBD1 (6 bases). This CDR3 spans 15 amino acids. From germline, CDR1 is SGHRS and CDR2 YFSETQ. With 0 bases removed from V and 4 bases from J, the gap between germline ends came to 13 bases. CDR3: CASSLAVQGTYGYTF. The CDR3 DNA reads as TGCGCCAGCAGCTTGGCCGTACAGGGAACCTATGGCTACACCTTC.

This clone was seen more than once but under ten times. This rearrangement joins TRBV7-9 to TRBJ1-3; no reliable D call. V dropped 4 bases and J dropped 0 bases, with 13 bases sitting between them. The CDR3 spans 16 residues. Germline V gene data show CDR1 as SEHNR and CDR2 as FQNEAQ (reference sequence). The CDR3: CASSSPIAYSGNTIYF. The CDR3 region has the DNA TGTGCCAGCAGCTCCCCAATAGCCTACTCTGGAAACACCATATATTTT.

V and J are TRBV5-1 and TRBJ2-2; 10 positions agree with TRBD1. In germline, CDR1 is SGHRS, CDR2 YFSETQ. V lost 5 bases and J lost 3; bases outside the gene matches: 7. The CDR3 runs 16 residues. CDR3 residues: CASRRDRGHDTGELFF. DNA of the CDR3: TGCGCCAGCAGAAGAGACAGGGGGCACGACACCGGGGAGCTGTTTTTT.

Only a few counts were recorded for this clone. The rearrangement uses TRBV27 and TRBJ1-4; D is unresolved. Trimming removed 5 bases from V and 0 bases from J, with 13 bases in between. Germline V lookup: CDR1 MNHEY, CDR2 SMNVEV (reference sequence). This CDR3 region has 16 residues. CDR3 nucleotides: TGTGCCAGCAGTACCCGACGAGGTTCAACTAATGAAAAACTGTTTTTT. Translation gives CASSTRRGSTNEKLFF.

This sequence joins TRBV5-1 and TRBJ2-7, with 9 bases that match TRBD1. After removal of 3 bases from V and 2 bases from J, the junction contained 15 bases not matched to a gene. The CDR3 length is 18 residues. Germline V CDR1 and CDR2: SGHRS, YFSETQ. The CDR3 loop is CASSSDDRGFSSTYEQYF. In DNA form, the CDR3 reads TGCGCCAGCAGCTCGGACGACAGGGGGTTCTCTTCCACCTACGAGCAGTACTTC. The full variable domain, with the rest looked up from reference TRBV5-1 and TRBJ2-7, is KAGVTQTPRYLIKTRGQQVTLSCSPISGHRSVSWYQQTPGQGLQFLFEYFSETQRNKGNFPGRFSGRQFSNSRSEMNVSTLELGDSALYLCASSSDDRGFSSTYEQYFGPGTRLTVT.

This chain links TRBV28 with TRBJ1-3; no reliable D call. There are 14 residues in the CDR3. With 1 base removed from V and 7 bases from J, the gap between germline ends came to 11 bases. Germline V CDR1 and CDR2: MDHEN, SYDVKM. The CDR3 sequence is CASSLLSWRNTIYF. Here the CDR3 DNA reads TGTGCCAGCAGTTTATTGTCGTGGAGGAACACCATATATTTT.

The chain carries TRBV18 and TRBJ2-2, with D maybe TRBD1 (6 bases). Germline V CDR1 and CDR2: KGHSH, LQKENI. The CDR3 runs 16 residues. Trimming pared 6 bases from V and 0 bases from J, leaving 14 bases between. The CDR3 nucleotides are TGTGCCAGCTCCCCGGACAGCTACGCGAACACCGGGGAGCTGTTTTTT. This sequence encodes CASSPDSYANTGELFF.

The CDR3 loop reads CASSDTLEGAAGYTF. CDR3 nucleotide sequence: TGTGCCAGCAGTGACACGCTCGAGGGCGCTGCGGGCTACACCTTC. The gene calls are TRBV6-1 and TRBJ1-2; D is unresolved. The germline CDR1 and CDR2 sequences are MNHNS and SASEGT. V lost 3 bases and J lost 8, with 19 bases in between. This CDR3 is built from 15 residues.